One and the same sample provided the 21 T cell receptor beta chains below, sequenced in a study of blood T cells in healthy people across ages. Together with a sample-barcoded 5' primer, a J-beta primer mix was included in a second PCR lasting about 7 to 11 cycles. TCRdb reprocessed the 5' RACE reads via MiXCR and lists one record per CDR3 protein. The sample has 850,000 or so distinct CDR3 sequences; 29% are singletons. Sequenced material: blood. All receptors derive from a woman aged 80 or older in good health.

The chain joins TRBV6-5 to TRBJ1-2, with D maybe TRBD1 (6 bases). V shed 8 bases and J shed 5 bases, with 15 bases lying between them. Germline values: CDR1 MNHEY, CDR2 SVGAGI. The CDR3 consists of 13 residues. The CDR3 here is CASARGQPYGYTF. The CDR3 DNA reads TGTGCCAGCGCCCGTGGACAGCCGTATGGCTACACCTTC.

This clonotype was seen only a few times. V and J are TRBV27 and TRBJ2-3; 7 bases are a match to TRBD2. The junction had 11 bases not matched to a gene; V was cut back by 6 bases and J by 2 bases. From germline, CDR1 is MNHEY and CDR2 SMNVEV (reference sequence). The CDR3 is 16 amino acids. In nucleotides, the CDR3 is TGTGCCAGCAGGGATGGCGGGGGTGCTTACACAGATACGCAGTATTTT. The encoded protein is CASRDGGGAYTDTQYF.

This clonotype was counted between two and nine times. V is TRBV7-2 and J is TRBJ2-5; D unclear. Germline loops: CDR1 SGHTA, CDR2 FQGNSA. The CDR3 is 13 residues long. With 1 base removed from V and 2 bases from J, the gap between germline ends came to 5 bases. The CDR3 sequence: CASSLDPQETQYF. DNA for the CDR3: TGTGCCAGCAGCTTAGACCCGCAAGAGACCCAGTACTTC.

This clonotype was seen only a few times. This chain uses TRBV11-2 with TRBJ2-4; 10 positions match TRBD1. Germline values: CDR1 SGHAT, CDR2 FQNNGV. The CDR3 spans 16 residues. V shed 5 bases, J shed 0 bases, and the junction held 4 bases outside the gene matches. The CDR3 sequence is CASSLRQGAAKNIQYF. The DNA of the CDR3 is TGTGCCAGCAGCCTTCGACAGGGGGCAGCCAAAAACATTCAGTACTTC.

This clonotype was observed many times. This chain joins TRBV9 and TRBJ2-7, with D possibly matching TRBD2 (6 bases). The CDR3 totals 15 residues. Germline CDR1 SGDLS, CDR2 YYNGEE. Trimming took off 0 bases at V and 3 bases at J, with 13 bases between the two ends. The CDR3 bases are TGTGCCAGCAGCGTAGCTGGAGGGGAGGACTACGAGCAGTACTTC. Protein: CASSVAGGEDYEQYF.

This clonotype was seen more than once but under ten times. The rearrangement uses TRBV5-1 and TRBJ1-4, with 7 bases fitting TRBD1. V lost 0 bases, J lost 7 bases, and 6 bases stayed unmatched. The CDR3 has 15 residues. Germline CDR1 SGHRS, CDR2 YFSETQ. The chain's CDR3 is CASSLVTGVGEKLFF. Here the CDR3 DNA reads TGCGCCAGCAGCTTGGTTACAGGGGTGGGTGAAAAACTGTTTTTT.

This clonotype was picked up a small number of times. The chain recombines TRBV20-1 with TRBJ2-1; 10 nucleotides agree with TRBD1. There are 14 residues in the CDR3. Germline CDR1 reads DFQATT; CDR2 reads SNEGSKA (reference sequence). Trimming cost V 5 bases and J 4 bases; bases outside gene matches: 5. CDR3 in amino acids: CSAAPGQGYNEQFF. DNA of the CDR3: TGCAGTGCTGCCCCGGGACAGGGGTACAATGAGCAGTTCTTC.

As for this clonotype: This sequence may be a read error, since a much larger clone differs from it by one base. The V call is TRBV6-2 or TRBV6-3, the J call TRBJ2-5; D unclear. The CDR3 has 13 amino acids. Germline V CDR1 and CDR2: MNHEY, SVGEGT. V was shortened by 0 bases and J by 11 bases, with 13 bases between the two germline ends. In DNA, the CDR3 is TGTGCCAGCAGTTACTCGAAGCCCAATGAGCAGTACTTC. This encodes CASSYSKPNEQYF.

This clonotype was seen many times. This chain links TRBV12-3 or TRBV12-4 with TRBJ1-2; D is uncertain. V was pared by 4 bases and J by 5 bases, with 14 bases between. The CDR3 length is 14 residues. The CDR3 coding sequence is TGTGCCAGCAGTTCACCAGCGGCCTTTTATGGCTACACCTTC. Its protein is CASSSPAAFYGYTF.

This clonotype was recorded a few times. The rearrangement uses TRBV6-5 and TRBJ1-2, with no clear D. This CDR3 comprises 13 residues. Germline V CDR1 and CDR2: MNHEY, SVGAGI. Trimming took off 6 bases at V and 5 bases at J, with 13 bases between the two ends. The CDR3 region has the DNA TGTGCCAGCAGCCGGACTCTGGTTTATGGCTACACCTTC. It is translated as CASSRTLVYGYTF.

In the case of this clonotype: This could be a read error, since a much larger clone is one nucleotide away. This chain links TRBV11-2 with TRBJ2-5; D is uncertain. Germline lookup yields CDR1 SGHAT and CDR2 FQNNGV. V shed 6 bases and J shed 2 bases, with 13 bases lying between them. The CDR3 totals 14 residues. The CDR3 bases are TGTGCCAGCAGATTCGCCGGAACTCAAGAGACCCAGTACTTC. Its protein is CASRFAGTQETQYF.

Notes on this clonotype: A single base separates this from a much larger clone, so it may be a read error. This rearrangement joins TRBV5-1 to TRBJ2-4; TRBD2 might be the D (6 bases). The CDR3 sequence is 14 residues long. Trimming took off 5 bases at V and 8 bases at J, with 17 bases between the two ends. CDR1 and CDR2 (germline): SGHRS, YFSETQ. The CDR3: CASREGTAGDIQYF. CDR3 coding DNA: TGCGCCAGCAGGGAGGGGACGGCTGGGGACATTCAGTACTTC.

The chain carries TRBV21-1 and TRBJ2-3; the table's TRBD2 call for D was not verified on the DNA. TRBV21-1 is recorded as a pseudogene. The CDR3 consists of 21 residues. CDR3 in DNA: TGTGCCAGCAGCAAAGCGTTCCTAGCGGGGGGTTCCATGATTAGCACAGATACGCAGTATTTT. It encodes CASSKAFLAGGSMISTDTQYF.

This clonotype was recorded many times. The rearrangement uses TRBV10-1 and TRBJ1-2; D unresolved. Germline V gene lookup returns CDR1 WNHNN and CDR2 SYGVQD (reference sequence). V lost 8 bases and J 5 bases, leaving 12 bases between the germline ends. CDR3 length: 12 residues. CDR3 region: CASSNGAYGYTF. In DNA, the CDR3 is TGCGCCAGCTCTAACGGAGCTTATGGCTACACCTTC.

For this clonotype: At one boundary the junction diverges from the germline segment, which might be a read error. The chain uses TRBV20-1 and TRBJ2-3, with 10 bases lining up with TRBD2. Germline V lookup: CDR1 DFQATT, CDR2 SNEGSKA (reference sequence). This CDR3 spans 16 amino acids. CDR3 sequence (DNA): TGCAGCGCTAGAGTTTCGAGCGGGGGGGCCATGGATGCGCAGTATTTT. Translating gives CSARVSSGGAMDAQYF.

Details on this clonotype: This could be a read error, since a much larger clone is one nucleotide away. The chain carries TRBV9 and TRBJ1-2; possibly TRBD1 for D (6 bases). Deletions cut 4 bases from V and 4 bases from J, with 11 bases between. There are 13 residues in the CDR3. The germline V gene has CDR1 SGDLS and CDR2 YYNGEE. CDR3 residues: CASSQDSCYGYTF. Here the CDR3 DNA reads TGTGCCAGCAGCCAGGACAGCTGCTATGGCTACACCTTC.

About this clonotype: A much bigger clone sits one base away, suggesting this may be a read error. The V call is TRBV29-1, the J call TRBJ2-1, with D tentatively TRBD2 (6 bases). Germline lookup yields CDR1 SQVTM and CDR2 ANQGSEA. CDR3 length: 11 amino acids. CDR3 bases: TGCGGCGGCCGGGACTTTGTTGAGCAGTTCTTC. This sequence encodes CGGRDFVEQFF.

The V call is TRBV28, the J call TRBJ1-1; maybe TRBD1 (6 bases). V lost 8 bases and J lost 0, with 16 bases in between. CDR3 length: 15 residues. Germline CDR1 MDHEN, CDR2 SYDVKM. CDR3 coding DNA: TGTGCCAGCGTCGAGGGGGGGACAATGAACACTGAAGCTTTCTTT. Translation gives CASVEGGTMNTEAFF.

This clonotype appeared many times. The chain couples TRBV12-3 or TRBV12-4 to TRBJ1-1; D not resolved. Deletions cut 6 bases from V and 7 bases from J, with 12 bases between. The CDR3 contains 12 residues. Written as DNA, the CDR3 is TGTGCCAGCAGCCTGGACGTAAGTGAAGCTTTCTTT. Translating gives CASSLDVSEAFF.

The chain carries TRBV7-2 and TRBJ1-5, with D possibly matching TRBD1 (6 bases). This CDR3 is 14 amino acids long. Germline loops: CDR1 SGHTA, CDR2 FQGNSA. With 4 bases removed from V and 7 bases from J, the gap between germline ends came to 14 bases. The CDR3 sequence is CASSSSDSRQPQHF. The DNA of the CDR3 is TGTGCCAGCAGCTCCTCGGACAGTCGGCAGCCCCAGCATTTT.

The chain links TRBV18 to TRBJ2-2; 8 bases fit TRBD2. Germline V gene sequence: CDR1 KGHSH, CDR2 LQKENI. J was trimmed by 3 bases and V by 4 bases; bases with no gene match: 4. The CDR3 spans 15 residues. The CDR3 reads CASSRPGGDTGELFF. The CDR3 DNA follows: TGTGCCAGCTCACGACCGGGAGGGGACACCGGGGAGCTGTTTTTT. Full variable domain (remainder filled in from reference TRBV18 and TRBJ2-2): NAGVMQNPRHLVRRRGQEARLRCSPMKGHSHVYWYRQLPEEGLKFMVYLQKENIIDESGMPKERFSAEFPKEGPSILRIQQVVRGDSAAYFCASSRPGGDTGELFFGEGSRLTVL.